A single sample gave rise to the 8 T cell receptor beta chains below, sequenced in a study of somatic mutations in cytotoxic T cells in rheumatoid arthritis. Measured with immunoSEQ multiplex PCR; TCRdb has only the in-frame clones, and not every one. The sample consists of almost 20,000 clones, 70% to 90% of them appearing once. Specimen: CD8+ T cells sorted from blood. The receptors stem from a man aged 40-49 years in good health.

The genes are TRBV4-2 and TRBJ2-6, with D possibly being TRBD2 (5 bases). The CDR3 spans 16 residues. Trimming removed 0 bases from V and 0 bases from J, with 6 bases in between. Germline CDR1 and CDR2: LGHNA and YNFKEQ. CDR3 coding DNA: TGTGCCAGCAGCCAAGAAAGCGGCTCTGGGGCCAACGTCCTGACTTTC. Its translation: CASSQESGSGANVLTF.

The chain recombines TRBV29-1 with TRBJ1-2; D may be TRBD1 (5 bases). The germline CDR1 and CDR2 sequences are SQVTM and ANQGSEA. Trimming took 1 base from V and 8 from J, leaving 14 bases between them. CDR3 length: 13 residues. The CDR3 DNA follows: TGCAGCGTTGAAGGTCGTCAGGGCGAGGGCTACACCTTC. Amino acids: CSVEGRQGEGYTF. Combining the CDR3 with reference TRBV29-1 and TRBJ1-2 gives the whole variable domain SAVISQKPSRDICQRGTSLTIQCQVDSQVTMMFWYRQQPGQSLTLIATANQGSEATYESGFVIDKFPISRPNLTFSTLTVSNMSPEDSSIYLCSVEGRQGEGYTFGSGTRLTVV.

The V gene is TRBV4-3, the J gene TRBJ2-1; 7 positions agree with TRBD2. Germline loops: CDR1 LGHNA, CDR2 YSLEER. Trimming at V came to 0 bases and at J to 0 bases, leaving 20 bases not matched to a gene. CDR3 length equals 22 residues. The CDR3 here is CASSQDRLGGGPTRSSYNEQFF. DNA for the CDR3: TGCGCCAGCAGCCAAGATCGGCTCGGGGGAGGGCCGACTCGATCCTCCTACAATGAGCAGTTCTTC.

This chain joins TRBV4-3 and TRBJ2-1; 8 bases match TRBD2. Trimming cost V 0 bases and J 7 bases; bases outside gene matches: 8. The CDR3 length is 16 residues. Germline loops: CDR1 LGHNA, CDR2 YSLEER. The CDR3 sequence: CASSQDWAGGRNEQFF. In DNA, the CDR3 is TGCGCCAGCAGCCAAGATTGGGCGGGAGGAAGAAATGAGCAGTTCTTC.

CDR3 protein: CASRAGTGGTDTQYF. The CDR3 nucleotides are TGTGCCAGCAGGGCAGGGACAGGGGGCACAGATACGCAGTATTTT. The chain has TRBV2 and TRBJ2-3, with 10 nucleotides matching TRBD1. Germline loops: CDR1 SNHLY, CDR2 FYNNEI. J was trimmed by 1 base and V by 6 bases; bases with no gene match: 4. CDR3 size: 15 residues.

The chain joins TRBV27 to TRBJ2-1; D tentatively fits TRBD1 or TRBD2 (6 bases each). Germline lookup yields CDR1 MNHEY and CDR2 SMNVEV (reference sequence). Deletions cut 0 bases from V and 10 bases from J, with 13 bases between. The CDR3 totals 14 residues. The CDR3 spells CASSLSPGAGEQFF. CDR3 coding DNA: TGTGCCAGCAGTTTATCTCCGGGGGCGGGGGAGCAGTTCTTC.

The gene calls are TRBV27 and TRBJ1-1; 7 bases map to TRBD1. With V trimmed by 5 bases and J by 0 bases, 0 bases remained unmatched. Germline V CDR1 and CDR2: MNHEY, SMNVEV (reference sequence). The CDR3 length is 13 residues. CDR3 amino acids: CASSQGVNTEAFF. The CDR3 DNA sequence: TGTGCCAGCAGTCAGGGGGTGAACACTGAAGCTTTCTTT.

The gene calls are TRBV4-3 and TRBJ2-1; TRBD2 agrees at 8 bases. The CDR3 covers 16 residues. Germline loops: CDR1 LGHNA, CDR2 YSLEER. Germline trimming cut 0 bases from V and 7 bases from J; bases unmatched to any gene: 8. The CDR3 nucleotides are TGCGCCAGCAGCCAAGATCAAGGACTAGCCTGGAATGAGCAGTTCTTC. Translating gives CASSQDQGLAWNEQFF.